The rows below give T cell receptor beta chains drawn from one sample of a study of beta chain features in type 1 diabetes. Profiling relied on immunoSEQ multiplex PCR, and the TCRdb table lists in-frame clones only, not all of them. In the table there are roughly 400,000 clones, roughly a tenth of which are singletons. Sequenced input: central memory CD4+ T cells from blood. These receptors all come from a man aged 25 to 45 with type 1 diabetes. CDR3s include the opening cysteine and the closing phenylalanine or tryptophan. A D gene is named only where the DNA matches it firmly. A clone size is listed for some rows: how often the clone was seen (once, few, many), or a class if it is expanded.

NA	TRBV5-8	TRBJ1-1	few	TGTGCCAGCAGCGTGAAGGGTACCACTGAAGCTTTCTTT	CASSVKGTTEAFF
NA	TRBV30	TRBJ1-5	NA	TGTGCCTGGGGAGGAACAAATAGCAATCAGCCCCAGCATTTT	CAWGGTNSNQPQHF
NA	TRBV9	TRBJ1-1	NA	TGTGCCAGCAGCGTAGCCCGTTACACTGAAGCTTTCTTT	CASSVARYTEAFF
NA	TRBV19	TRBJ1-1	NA	TGTGCCAGTAGTATAGTTGGGGACACTGAAGCTTTCTTT	CASSIVGDTEAFF
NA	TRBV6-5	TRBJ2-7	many	TGTGCCAGCGGGAGTCTGTACGAGCAGTACTTC	CASGSLYEQYF
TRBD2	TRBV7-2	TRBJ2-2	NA	TGTGCCAGCAGCTTTCAAACGGGACTAGCAAACACCGGGGAGCTGTTTTTT	CASSFQTGLANTGELFF
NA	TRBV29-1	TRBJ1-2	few	TGCAGCGCTGGAGCGGGTGACTATGGCTACACCTTC	CSAGAGDYGYTF
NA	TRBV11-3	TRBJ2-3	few	TGTGCCAGCAGCCTCGGGAGAGGGGGCGTAGATACGCAGTATTTT	CASSLGRGGVDTQYF
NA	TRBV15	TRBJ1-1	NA	TGTGCCACCACGACCGGTGGGGGATTGAACACTGAAGCTTTCTTT	CATTTGGGLNTEAFF
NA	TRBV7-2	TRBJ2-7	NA	TGTGCCAGCAGCTTAATAAGGGAACCCTACGAGCAGTACTTC	CASSLIREPYEQYF
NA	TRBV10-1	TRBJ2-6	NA	TGCGCCAGCAGTGAGTCTATCCGCCAAGGGGCCAACGTCCTGACTTTC	CASSESIRQGANVLTF
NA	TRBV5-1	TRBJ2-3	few	TGCGCCAGCAGCTTGGCGGGGGCGGTACAAGATACGCAGTATTTT	CASSLAGAVQDTQYF
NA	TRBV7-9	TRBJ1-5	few	TGTGCCAGCAGCCCAAACAGGAGGCAGCCCCAGCATTTT	CASSPNRRQPQHF
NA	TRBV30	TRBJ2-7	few	TGTGCCAGTAGTATACGGAGAGGCGAGCAGTACTTC	CASSIRRGEQYF
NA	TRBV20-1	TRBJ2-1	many	TGCAGTGCTAGCCGGGACGGTCCCGTCTTC	CSASRDGPVF
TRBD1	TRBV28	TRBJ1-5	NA	TGTGCCAGCAGCATACTCGGGACAGCCCCGGGGAAAAATCAGCCCCAGCATTTT	CASSILGTAPGKNQPQHF
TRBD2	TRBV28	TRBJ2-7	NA	TGTGCCAGCAGTTTATTGGTGCGGGGGAGCTACGAGCAGTACTTC	CASSLLVRGSYEQYF
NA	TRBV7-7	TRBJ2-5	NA	TGTGCTAGCAGCATTCCCGGGACAAGCGGAGGAGAGACCCAGTACTTC	CASSIPGTSGGETQYF
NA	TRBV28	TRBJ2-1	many	TGTGCCAGCAGTTCCCGGGACACTGAGCAGTTCTTC	CASSSRDTEQFF
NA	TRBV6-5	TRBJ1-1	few	TGTGCCAGCATCAAGGGAAGGGGATCAAGAACTGAAGCTTTCTTT	CASIKGRGSRTEAFF
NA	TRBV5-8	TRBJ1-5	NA	TGTGCCAGCAGTGCCGGGACGTCTAGCAATCAGCCCCAGCATTTT	CASSAGTSSNQPQHF
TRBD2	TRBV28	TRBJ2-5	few	TGTGCCAGCAGTTCTACCCCTAGCGGGAGGGCCATAGAGACCCAGTACTTC	CASSSTPSGRAIETQYF
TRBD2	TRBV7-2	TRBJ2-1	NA	TGTGCCAGCAGCTCCAAGCTAGCGGGGACATACAATGAGCAGTTCTTC	CASSSKLAGTYNEQFF
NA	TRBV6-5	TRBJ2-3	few	TGTGCCAGCAGTTACGGCAAGAACACAGATACGCAGTATTTT	CASSYGKNTDTQYF
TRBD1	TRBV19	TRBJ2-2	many	TGTGCCAGTAGTCTCCGACAGGGAAATTGGGCCGGGGAGCTGTTTTTT	CASSLRQGNWAGELFF
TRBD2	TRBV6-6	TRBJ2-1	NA	TGTGCCAGCAGGGCGTCTAGCGGGACCAATGAGCAGTTCTTC	CASRASSGTNEQFF
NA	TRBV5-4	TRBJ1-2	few	TGTGCCAGCAGCCGATCGGGACGGAGCTATGGCTACACCTTC	CASSRSGRSYGYTF
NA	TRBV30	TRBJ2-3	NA	TGTGCCTGGAGTGTACCCACGAGGTCGACTTGGGCAGATACGCAGTATTTT	CAWSVPTRSTWADTQYF
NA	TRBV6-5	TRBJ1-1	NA	TGTGCCAGCAGTTACAGGCCCCCCGGCATGAACACTGAAGCTTTCTTT	CASSYRPPGMNTEAFF
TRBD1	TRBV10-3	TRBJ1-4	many	TGTGCCATCAGCTCCGGGACAGGGGGCGGTGAAAAACTGTTTTTT	CAISSGTGGGEKLFF
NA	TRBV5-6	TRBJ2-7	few	TGTGCCAGCAGCTTGTTTCAGGGTTCCTACGAGCAGTACTTC	CASSLFQGSYEQYF
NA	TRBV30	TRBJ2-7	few	TGTGCCTGGAGTGTCTCGCCCGGTTACGAGCAGTACTTC	CAWSVSPGYEQYF
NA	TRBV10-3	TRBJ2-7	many	TGTGCCATCAGTGAGCCACCAGGGAACTCCTACGAGCAGTACTTC	CAISEPPGNSYEQYF
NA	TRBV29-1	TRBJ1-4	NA	TGCAGCGTTGGGGGGGCTTCGGAAAAACTGTTTTTT	CSVGGASEKLFF
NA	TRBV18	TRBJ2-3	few	TGTGCCAGCTCACCCGCGGGGAACACAGATACGCAGTATTTT	CASSPAGNTDTQYF
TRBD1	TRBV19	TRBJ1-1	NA	TGTGCCAGCACGGACAGGGGAACTGAAGCTTTCTTT	CASTDRGTEAFF
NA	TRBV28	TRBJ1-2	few	TGTGCCAGCAGCCGCAGTGGTGGGAACTATGGCTACACCTTC	CASSRSGGNYGYTF
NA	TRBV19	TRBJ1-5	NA	TGTGCCAGTAGTATAAAGGGTTGGGATCAGCCCCAGCATTTT	CASSIKGWDQPQHF
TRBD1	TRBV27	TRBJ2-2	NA	TGTGCCAGCCGCACCGGGACAGGGAACACCGGGGAGCTGTTTTTT	CASRTGTGNTGELFF
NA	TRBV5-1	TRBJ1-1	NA	TGCGCCAGCAGACAAGGACCCAAGGGGAACACTGAAGCTTTCTTT	CASRQGPKGNTEAFF
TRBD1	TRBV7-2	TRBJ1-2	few	TGTGCCAGCAGCTCCGGGGACAGGGTGGTCTATGGCTACACCTTC	CASSSGDRVVYGYTF
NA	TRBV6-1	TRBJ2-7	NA	TGTGCCAGCAGTGCGCAGGTGGGGTACGAGCAGTACTTC	CASSAQVGYEQYF